This T cell receptor beta chain was documented in a study of beta chain features in type 1 diabetes. About the study: Examination covered around 100 million sorted cells spanning all samples. Study-level findings and limits: Whether TCRB rearrangement is influenced by HLA type went unresolved here. Shorter TCRB CDR3s, moderately but significantly so, were found in Type 1 diabetes patients in all four CD4+ subsets.

Sequencing targeted expressed TCRB transcripts, as all isolated RNA had been reverse transcribed. TCRdb's copy holds only in-frame clones and misses some; the assay was immunoSEQ multiplex PCR. The data show roughly 340,000 clones, about 13% seen once. Germline CDR1 is MDHEN and CDR2 is SYDVKM. CDR3 length equals 12 residues. V lost 5 bases and J 4 bases, leaving 8 bases between the germline ends. This clone has only a few counts. Its antigen is currently unknown. The sample taken for sequencing was naive CD4+ T cells from blood. The TCR originated in a woman between 18 and 29 years old with type 1 diabetes. The chain couples TRBV28 to TRBJ1-1; D uncertain. CDR3: CASSPLSTEAFF. The CDR3 nucleotides are TGTGCCAGCAGTCCGTTGAGCACTGAAGCTTTCTTT.